Following are 28 T cell receptor beta chains from one sample sequenced in a study of identical twins. Each CDR3 protein is one row after TCRdb ran MiXCR on the 5' RACE reads. Altogether some 730,000 distinct CDR3 sequences are present, over 15% being singletons, with the ten largest covering 10% to 15%. The same data also went into a second study, on T cells expressing NK-cell markers.

Sequences were obtained from PBMCs. The receptors originated from a woman under 30 in good health.

This clonotype was observed a handful of times. The V and J genes are TRBV20-1 and TRBJ2-1; unclear D gene. Germline values: CDR1 DFQATT, CDR2 SNEGSKA (reference sequence). CDR3 length: 12 amino acids. V was trimmed by 2 bases and J by 8 bases, leaving 10 bases between them. CDR3 bases: TGCAGTGCTAGAATTGTGGGCCATGAGCAGTTCTTC. Its translation: CSARIVGHEQFF.

This clonotype was picked up a small number of times. The DNA for the CDR3 is TGCAGTGTGGGTCGAGCGGGAGGGCCGAATGAGCAGTTCTTC. Its translation: CSVGRAGGPNEQFF. V is TRBV20-1 and J is TRBJ2-1; 10 bases fit TRBD2. The germline V gene has CDR1 DFQATT and CDR2 SNEGSKA (reference sequence). This CDR3 comprises 14 residues. The trim removed 7 bases at V and 7 bases at J, leaving 10 bases unmatched.

The chain recombines TRBV5-1 with TRBJ1-1; D may be TRBD1 (5 bases). CDR1 SGHRS and CDR2 YFSETQ come from the germline V gene. CDR3 size: 13 residues. V gave up 4 bases and J gave up 4 bases, with 11 bases separating them. CDR3 coding DNA: TGCGCCAGCAGCCTGACAGTCTCCACTGAAGCTTTCTTT. Translated, it gives CASSLTVSTEAFF.

The chain joins TRBV5-1 to TRBJ2-1, with 9 bases fitting TRBD1. Germline assignment: CDR1 SGHRS and CDR2 YFSETQ. There are 15 residues in the CDR3. The V and J ends lost 0 bases and 7 bases, in that order; junction bases with no gene match: 5. CDR3 residues: CASSLGDRVGNEQFF. CDR3 nucleotide sequence: TGCGCCAGCAGCTTGGGGGACAGGGTGGGGAATGAGCAGTTCTTC.

This clonotype was seen a few times. The J gene is TRBJ2-2, the V gene TRBV12-3 or TRBV12-4; 7 nucleotides agree with TRBD1. The ends lost 3 bases at V and 4 bases at J; junction bases unmatched: 5. CDR3 length: 15 amino acids. CDR3 in DNA: TGTGCCAGCAGTTTGGTGAAGGGGGCCACCGGGGAGCTGTTTTTT. It codes for CASSLVKGATGELFF.

The chain links TRBV28 to TRBJ1-2; 9 nucleotides match TRBD1. CDR1 is MDHEN and CDR2 is SYDVKM in the germline V gene. Losses at the gene ends were 1 base for V and 8 bases for J; bases not matched to a gene: 14. The CDR3 is 17 amino acids. The CDR3 is CASSLYLTPATGGGYTF. The CDR3, as DNA: TGTGCCAGCAGTTTATACCTTACTCCTGCAACAGGGGGCGGCTACACCTTC.

This clonotype was seen more than once but under ten times. V gene TRBV20-1 combines with J gene TRBJ1-5; D is perhaps TRBD1 (6 bases). This CDR3 is built from 14 residues. V gave up 4 bases and J gave up 4 bases, with 14 bases separating them. The germline V gene has CDR1 DFQATT and CDR2 SNEGSKA (reference sequence). In DNA, the CDR3 is TGCAGTGCTACACCAGGGGCCTTGAATCAGCCCCAGCATTTT. Protein: CSATPGALNQPQHF.

This clonotype came up a few times. CDR3 nucleotide sequence: TGTGCCAGCACCCTGGGACTAGCGGGAGGGTATGAGACCCAGTACTTC. It specifies CASTLGLAGGYETQYF. The chain couples TRBV12-3 or TRBV12-4 to TRBJ2-5, with 16 bases aligning to TRBD2. V lost 7 bases, J lost 5 bases, and 7 bases stayed unmatched. This CDR3 has 16 amino acids.

This clonotype was recorded a few times. This rearrangement joins TRBV5-1 to TRBJ2-7, with D hard to call. The CDR3 covers 9 residues. Deletions cut 5 bases from V and 5 bases from J, with 2 bases between. The V gene's germline CDR1 is SGHRS and CDR2 YFSETQ. CDR3 residues: CASSDEQYF. The CDR3 DNA reads TGCGCCAGCAGTGACGAGCAGTACTTC. Filled out from reference TRBV5-1 and TRBJ2-7, the complete variable domain reads KAGVTQTPRYLIKTRGQQVTLSCSPISGHRSVSWYQQTPGQGLQFLFEYFSETQRNKGNFPGRFSGRQFSNSRSEMNVSTLELGDSALYLCASSDEQYFGPGTRLTVT.

This clonotype was picked up a small number of times. This chain uses TRBV10-3 with TRBJ2-6; no clear D. Germline values: CDR1 ENHRY, CDR2 SYGVKD. With 3 bases removed from V and 0 bases from J, the gap between germline ends came to 6 bases. The CDR3 consists of 15 residues. CDR3 residues: CAISDGLSGANVLTF. The CDR3 coding sequence is TGTGCCATCAGTGACGGCCTCTCTGGGGCCAACGTCCTGACTTTC.

The CDR3 loop is CSAVGGRGRPQETQYF. In DNA form, the CDR3 reads TGCAGTGCCGTGGGAGGGCGGGGGAGACCACAAGAGACCCAGTACTTC. This sequence joins TRBV20-1 and TRBJ2-5, with 7 bases that match TRBD2. The length of the CDR3 is 16 residues. Germline CDR1 DFQATT, CDR2 SNEGSKA (reference sequence). The V and J ends lost 6 bases and 2 bases, in that order; junction bases with no gene match: 15.

V and J are TRBV7-2 and TRBJ1-1, with D tentatively TRBD1 (5 bases). The CDR3 is made up of 15 amino acids. V lost 4 bases, J lost 1 base, and 13 bases lay in between. Germline values: CDR1 SGHTA, CDR2 FQGNSA. CDR3 in DNA: TGTGCCAGCAGCTCGCAGGGATTGGCGAACACTGAAGCTTTCTTT. This gives the protein CASSSQGLANTEAFF.

This clonotype was recorded a few times. The rearrangement uses TRBV29-1 and TRBJ2-3; the D gene could be TRBD1 or TRBD2 (6 bases each). The CDR3 consists of 14 residues. Trimming removed 5 bases at V and 2 bases at J, with 14 bases between. Germline V gene sequence: CDR1 SQVTM, CDR2 ANQGSEA. The CDR3 region is CSVRPRGLTDTQYF. The DNA for the CDR3 is TGCAGCGTTCGACCCCGGGGGCTCACAGATACGCAGTATTTT.

The chain employs TRBV28 and TRBJ2-5; D possibly corresponds to TRBD2 (6 bases). CDR1 is MDHEN, CDR2 SYDVKM, per germline. The CDR3 sequence is 13 residues long. V was shortened by 8 bases and J by 5 bases, with 15 bases between the two germline ends. The CDR3 DNA is TGTGCCAGCTGTCAGACTAGTCGGGAGACCCAGTACTTC. It is translated as CASCQTSRETQYF.

This sequence joins TRBV20-1 and TRBJ2-3, with 7 positions matching TRBD2. Germline V gives CDR1 DFQATT, CDR2 SNEGSKA (reference sequence). This CDR3 region has 14 residues. The V and J ends lost 2 bases and 1 base, in that order; junction bases with no gene match: 3. The CDR3 loop is CSARKSGGTDTQYF. CDR3 DNA: TGCAGTGCTAGAAAAAGCGGGGGCACAGATACGCAGTATTTT.

J is TRBJ2-7 and V is TRBV7-2, with 10 bases identical to TRBD1. V was pared by 4 bases and J by 4 bases, with 10 bases of the junction left unmatched. CDR1 is SGHTA, CDR2 FQGNSA, per germline. CDR3 length: 16 residues. The CDR3 DNA is TGTGCCAGCAGCTCTCCGGACAGGGGGAGGCTATACGAGCAGTACTTC. Amino acid sequence: CASSSPDRGRLYEQYF.

The chain has TRBV5-1 and TRBJ2-4; D unresolved. There are 13 residues in the CDR3. V was shortened by 2 bases and J by 3 bases, with 6 bases between the two germline ends. Germline V CDR1 and CDR2: SGHRS, YFSETQ. CDR3 protein: CASSFGDKNIQYF. The CDR3 DNA sequence: TGCGCCAGCAGCTTCGGAGACAAAAACATTCAGTACTTC.

This clonotype occurred a few times. The chain recombines TRBV20-1 with TRBJ2-7, with 8 bases lining up with TRBD2. Germline CDR1 is DFQATT and CDR2 is SNEGSKA (reference sequence). There are 15 residues in the CDR3. The V and J ends lost 1 base and 4 bases, in that order; junction bases with no gene match: 9. DNA of the CDR3: TGCAGTGCTAGAGCCGCGAGCGGGAGCCTTTACGAGCAGTACTTC. Residues: CSARAASGSLYEQYF.

The CDR3 DNA is TGTGCCAGCCGCGAGGTGGGGCGGCACGAGCAGTACTTC. Translating gives CASREVGRHEQYF. V gene TRBV6-1 combines with J gene TRBJ2-7, with a possible D match to TRBD1 (5 bases). The CDR3 is 13 amino acids. Germline assignment: CDR1 MNHNS and CDR2 SASEGT. With 8 bases removed from V and 5 bases from J, the gap between germline ends came to 16 bases.

This clonotype was seen ten or more times. The rearrangement links TRBV12-3 or TRBV12-4 to TRBJ2-5, with D tentatively TRBD1 or TRBD2 (5 bases each). Between the trimmed V and J ends, which lost 7 bases and 4 bases, there was a span of 13 bases. CDR3 length: 13 amino acids. The CDR3 loop reads CASIPSGGETQYF. DNA of the CDR3: TGTGCCAGCATCCCCAGTGGGGGAGAGACCCAGTACTTC.

This clonotype was counted many times. The chain is built from TRBV3-1 and TRBJ1-1; D unclear. Germline values: CDR1 LGHDT, CDR2 YNNKEL (reference sequence). The V and J ends lost 0 bases and 1 base respectively, with 6 bases between them. This CDR3 region has 14 residues. The CDR3 spells CASSQDPRNTEAFF. CDR3 nucleotides: TGTGCCAGCAGCCAAGATCCCAGGAACACTGAAGCTTTCTTT.

The sample holds a few counts of this clonotype. The chain is built from TRBV6-1 and TRBJ2-7; 8 bases fit TRBD2. Germline V gene sequence: CDR1 MNHNS, CDR2 SASEGT. V lost 3 bases, J lost 0 bases, and 7 bases stayed unmatched. The CDR3 sequence is 16 residues long. For the CDR3, the DNA is TGTGCCAGCAGTGATCTCATTAGCGGGGTCTCCTACGAGCAGTACTTC. The encoded protein is CASSDLISGVSYEQYF.

This clonotype was counted a few times. This chain links TRBV7-9 with TRBJ1-6; possibly TRBD1 for D (6 bases). Germline CDR1 reads SEHNR; CDR2 reads FQNEAQ (reference sequence). This CDR3 has 14 residues. With 7 bases removed from V and 2 bases from J, the gap between germline ends came to 9 bases. CDR3 loop: CASIPGAYNSPLHF. The CDR3 region has the DNA TGTGCCAGCATCCCAGGGGCCTATAATTCACCCCTCCACTTT. Combining the CDR3 with reference TRBV7-9 and TRBJ1-6 gives the whole variable domain DTGVSQNPRHKITKRGQNVTFRCDPISEHNRLYWYRQTLGQGPEFLTYFQNEAQLEKSRLLSDRFSAERPKGSFSTLEIQRTEQGDSAMYLCASIPGAYNSPLHFGNGTRLTVT.

The rearrangement joins TRBV12-3 or TRBV12-4 to TRBJ1-1; D gene unclear. CDR3 length equals 11 residues. V was cut by 3 bases and J by 7 bases, with 6 bases left in between. The CDR3 DNA follows: TGTGCCAGCAGTTTTGTTAGTGAAGCTTTCTTT. Its protein is CASSFVSEAFF.

The table lists this clonotype with a few counts. The chain has TRBV20-1 and TRBJ2-3, with TRBD2 as a possible D gene (6 bases). The germline gives CDR1 DFQATT, CDR2 SNEGSKA (reference sequence). V was shortened by 5 bases and J by 0 bases, with 21 bases between the two germline ends. The CDR3 covers 17 residues. In nucleotides, the CDR3 is TGCAGTGCTTTTATCCTGGCGGGGATAACTAGCACAGATACGCAGTATTTT. It specifies CSAFILAGITSTDTQYF.

V and J are TRBV11-2 and TRBJ1-1, with a weak D call TRBD1 (6 bases). This CDR3 region has 14 residues. Trimming pared 4 bases from V and 7 bases from J, leaving 16 bases between. Germline loops: CDR1 SGHAT, CDR2 FQNNGV. In nucleotides, the CDR3 is TGTGCCAGCAGCTCTCTCCCCGGACAGCTTGAAGCTTTCTTT. This encodes CASSSLPGQLEAFF.

The chain couples TRBV12-3 or TRBV12-4 to TRBJ1-4; D is undetermined. V was clipped by 2 bases and J by 4 bases, with 8 bases between them. This CDR3 has 14 residues. CDR3 sequence: CASSLLGSNEKLFF. The CDR3 nucleotides are TGTGCCAGCAGTTTACTAGGCAGTAATGAAAAACTGTTTTTT.

In this sample, this clonotype turned up a few times. The chain recombines TRBV10-3 with TRBJ1-1; D is unclear. The CDR3 covers 15 residues. V lost 6 bases to trimming and J lost 1 base, with 15 bases between them. Germline CDR1 ENHRY, CDR2 SYGVKD. Here the CDR3 DNA reads TGTGCCATCAGGAGTCCGGGTCGAAAGAACACTGAAGCTTTCTTT. It translates to CAIRSPGRKNTEAFF.